The 8 T cell receptor beta chains in this list originate from one sample, sequenced in a study of T-cell reconstitution after alpha-beta-depleted transplantation in children. Researchers prepared the TCRbeta library using unique molecular identifiers, the study reports. TCRdb reprocessed the PCR reads via MiXCR and lists one record per CDR3 protein. The sample records a few hundred thousand distinct CDR3 sequences, 25% to 30% being singletons. Sample: PBMCs, taken before TCRalphabeta/CD19-depleted stem cell transplant. The receptors here all came from a boy under three years old with Wiskott-Aldrich syndrome, due to receive a stem cell transplant.

This clonotype was observed a handful of times. J is TRBJ2-1 and V is TRBV5-1; TRBD1 agrees at 10 bases. Per the germline V gene, CDR1 is SGHRS and CDR2 is YFSETQ. The CDR3 is 16 residues long. Trimming cost V 0 bases and J 5 bases; bases outside gene matches: 5. The CDR3, as DNA: TGCGCCAGCAGCTTGGTTCCGGGACAGGGGAACAATGAGCAGTTCTTC. Translation: CASSLVPGQGNNEQFF. The full variable domain, with the rest looked up from reference TRBV5-1 and TRBJ2-1, is KAGVTQTPRYLIKTRGQQVTLSCSPISGHRSVSWYQQTPGQGLQFLFEYFSETQRNKGNFPGRFSGRQFSNSRSEMNVSTLELGDSALYLCASSLVPGQGNNEQFFGPGTRLTVL.

There are many counts of this clonotype. CDR3 protein: CASRRTGTSGNTGELFF. In DNA, the CDR3 is TGCGCCAGCAGGCGGACCGGGACTAGCGGCAACACCGGGGAGCTGTTTTTT. This chain joins TRBV5-1 and TRBJ2-2; 11 bases match TRBD2. Germline CDR1 SGHRS, CDR2 YFSETQ. This CDR3 contains 17 residues. V lost 5 bases to trimming and J lost 2 bases; unmatched junction nucleotides: 8.

This clonotype has a handful of counts. The chain is built from TRBV29-1 and TRBJ2-2; D gene uncertain. This CDR3 is 12 amino acids long. In germline, CDR1 is SQVTM, CDR2 ANQGSEA. V gave up 7 bases and J gave up 7 bases, with 13 bases separating them. The CDR3 DNA sequence: TGCAGCGCTCGGAATAGTGTCGGGGAGCTGTTTTTT. The encoded protein is CSARNSVGELFF.

This clonotype was seen only a few times. The chain combines TRBV7-2 with TRBJ2-5, with 8 bases aligning to TRBD2. Germline trimming cut 5 bases from V and 0 bases from J; bases unmatched to any gene: 5. The CDR3 runs 15 residues. Per germline, CDR1 SGHTA and CDR2 FQGNSA. Here the CDR3 reads CASSRSGSYQETQYF. The DNA of the CDR3 is TGTGCCAGCAGCAGGAGCGGGAGTTACCAAGAGACCCAGTACTTC. The entire variable domain, with the rest obtained from reference TRBV7-2 and TRBJ2-5, is as follows: GAGVSQSPSNKVTEKGKDVELRCDPISGHTALYWYRQSLGQGLEFLIYFQGNSAPDKSGLPSDRFSAERTGGSVSTLTIQRTQQEDSAVYLCASSRSGSYQETQYFGPGTRLLVL.

This clonotype was seen more than once but under ten times. The chain couples TRBV28 to TRBJ2-2; D gene unclear. Germline V CDR1 and CDR2: MDHEN, SYDVKM. CDR3 length: 16 amino acids. The V end was cut by 3 bases, the J end by 5 bases, with 16 bases between. CDR3 nucleotides: TGTGCCAGCAGTTTCTTACAGCTCATAGGGACCGGGGAGCTGTTTTTT. It translates to CASSFLQLIGTGELFF.

A remark on this clonotype: The junction departs from the called germline gene at one end, perhaps through a read error. The chain uses TRBV19 and TRBJ2-1; 7 bases map to TRBD1. This CDR3 comprises 16 residues. CDR1 LNHDA and CDR2 SQIVND come from the germline V gene (reference sequence). The CDR3 DNA is TGTGACAGTAGTATAGATCGCCAGGAGACAGGGAATGAGCAGTTCTTC. Its protein is CDSSIDRQETGNEQFF. Full variable domain (remainder filled in from reference TRBV19 and TRBJ2-1): DGGITQSPKYLFRKEGQNVTLSCEQNLNHDAMYWYRQDPGQGLRLIYYSQIVNDFQKGDIAEGYSVSREKKESFPLTVTSAQKNPTAFYLCDSSIDRQETGNEQFFGPGTRLTVL.

The V call is TRBV28, the J call TRBJ2-1; unclear D gene. This CDR3 contains 13 residues. Per germline, CDR1 MDHEN and CDR2 SYDVKM. Trimming took 2 bases from V and 4 from J, leaving 6 bases between them. This CDR3 reads CASSLMPYNEQFF. CDR3 DNA: TGTGCCAGCAGTTTAATGCCGTACAATGAGCAGTTCTTC.

This clonotype was found a few times. The gene calls are TRBV19 and TRBJ1-1, with D possibly TRBD1 on 6 matching bases. The CDR3 runs to 13 residues. The V end lost 8 bases, the J end lost 5 bases, and 15 bases lay between the germline ends. Germline V gives CDR1 LNHDA, CDR2 SQIVND (reference sequence). CDR3 nucleotides: TGTGCCAGTTGTGGGGGCCAGGGGACTGAAGCTTTCTTT. Amino acids: CASCGGQGTEAFF.